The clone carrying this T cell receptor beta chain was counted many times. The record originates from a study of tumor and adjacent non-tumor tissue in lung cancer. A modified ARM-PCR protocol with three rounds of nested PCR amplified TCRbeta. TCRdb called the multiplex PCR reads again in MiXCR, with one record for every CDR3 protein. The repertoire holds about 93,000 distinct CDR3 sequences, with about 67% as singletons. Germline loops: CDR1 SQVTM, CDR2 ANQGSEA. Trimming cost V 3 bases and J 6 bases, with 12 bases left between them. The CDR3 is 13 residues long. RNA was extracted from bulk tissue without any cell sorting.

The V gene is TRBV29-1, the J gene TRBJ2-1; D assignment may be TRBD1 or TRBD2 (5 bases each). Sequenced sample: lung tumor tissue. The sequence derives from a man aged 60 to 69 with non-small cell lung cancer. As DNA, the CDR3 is TGCAGCGTTGAGGCAGGGAGCCTCAATGAGCAGTTCTTC. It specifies CSVEAGSLNEQFF.